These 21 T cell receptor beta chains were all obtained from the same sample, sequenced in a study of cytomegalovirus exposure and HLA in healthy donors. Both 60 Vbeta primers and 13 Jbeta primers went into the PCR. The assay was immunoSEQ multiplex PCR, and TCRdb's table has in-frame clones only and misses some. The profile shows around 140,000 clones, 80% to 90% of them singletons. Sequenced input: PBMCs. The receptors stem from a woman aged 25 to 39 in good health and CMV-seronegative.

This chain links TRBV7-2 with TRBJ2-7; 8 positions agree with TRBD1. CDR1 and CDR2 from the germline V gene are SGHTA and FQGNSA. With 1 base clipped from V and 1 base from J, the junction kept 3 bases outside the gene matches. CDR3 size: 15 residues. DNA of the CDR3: TGTGCCAGCAGCTTAGGGACAGGGCTTTCCTACGAGCAGTACTTC. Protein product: CASSLGTGLSYEQYF.

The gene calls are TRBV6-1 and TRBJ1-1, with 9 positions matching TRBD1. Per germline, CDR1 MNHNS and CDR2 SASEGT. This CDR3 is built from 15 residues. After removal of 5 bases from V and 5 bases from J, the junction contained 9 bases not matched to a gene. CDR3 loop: CASSPGQGEGTEAFF. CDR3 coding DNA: TGTGCCAGCAGTCCGGGACAGGGCGAGGGTACTGAAGCTTTCTTT.

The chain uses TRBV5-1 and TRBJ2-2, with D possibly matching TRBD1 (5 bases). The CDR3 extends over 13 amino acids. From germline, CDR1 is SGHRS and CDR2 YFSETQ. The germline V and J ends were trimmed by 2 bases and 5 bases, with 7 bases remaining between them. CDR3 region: CASSLSGTGELFF. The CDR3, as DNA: TGCGCCAGCAGCTTATCAGGGACCGGGGAGCTGTTTTTT. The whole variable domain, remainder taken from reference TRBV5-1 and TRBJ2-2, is KAGVTQTPRYLIKTRGQQVTLSCSPISGHRSVSWYQQTPGQGLQFLFEYFSETQRNKGNFPGRFSGRQFSNSRSEMNVSTLELGDSALYLCASSLSGTGELFFGEGSRLTVL.

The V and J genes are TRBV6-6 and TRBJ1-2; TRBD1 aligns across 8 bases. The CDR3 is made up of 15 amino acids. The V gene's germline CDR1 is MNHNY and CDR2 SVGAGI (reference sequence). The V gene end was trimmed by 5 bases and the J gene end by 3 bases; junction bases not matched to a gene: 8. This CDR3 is CASSRRTGPDYGYTF. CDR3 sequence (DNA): TGTGCCAGCAGTCGGCGGACAGGGCCCGACTATGGCTACACCTTC.

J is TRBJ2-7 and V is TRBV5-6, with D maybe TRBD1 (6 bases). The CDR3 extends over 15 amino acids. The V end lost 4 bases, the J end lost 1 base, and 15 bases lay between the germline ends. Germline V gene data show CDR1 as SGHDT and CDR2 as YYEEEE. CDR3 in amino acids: CASSPGWGRSYEQYF. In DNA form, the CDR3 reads TGTGCCAGCAGCCCGGGGTGGGGGCGATCCTACGAGCAGTACTTC.

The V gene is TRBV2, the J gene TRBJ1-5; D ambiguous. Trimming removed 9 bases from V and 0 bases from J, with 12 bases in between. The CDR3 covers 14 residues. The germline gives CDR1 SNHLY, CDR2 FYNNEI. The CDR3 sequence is CASGREYSNQPQHF. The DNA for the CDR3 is TGTGCCAGTGGTCGGGAGTATAGCAATCAGCCCCAGCATTTT.

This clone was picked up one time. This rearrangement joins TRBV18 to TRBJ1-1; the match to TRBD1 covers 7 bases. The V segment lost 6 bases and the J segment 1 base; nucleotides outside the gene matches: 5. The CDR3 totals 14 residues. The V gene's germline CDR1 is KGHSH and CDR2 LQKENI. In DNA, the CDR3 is TGTGCCAGCTCCGCGACAGGGCAGAACACTGAAGCTTTCTTT. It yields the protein CASSATGQNTEAFF.

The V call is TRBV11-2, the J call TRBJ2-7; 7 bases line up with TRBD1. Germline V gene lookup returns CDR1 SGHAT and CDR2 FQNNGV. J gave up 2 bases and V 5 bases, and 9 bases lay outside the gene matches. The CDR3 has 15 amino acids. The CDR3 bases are TGTGCCAGCAGCAAAACAGGGGTCCCTACCTACGAGCAGTACTTC. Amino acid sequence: CASSKTGVPTYEQYF.

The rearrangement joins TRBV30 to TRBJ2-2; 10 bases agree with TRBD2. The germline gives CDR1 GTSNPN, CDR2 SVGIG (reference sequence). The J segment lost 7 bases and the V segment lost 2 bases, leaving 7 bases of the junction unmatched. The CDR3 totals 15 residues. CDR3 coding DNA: TGTGCCTGGAGTAACAGCGGGAGGGTCGACGGGGAGCTGTTTTTT. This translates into CAWSNSGRVDGELFF.

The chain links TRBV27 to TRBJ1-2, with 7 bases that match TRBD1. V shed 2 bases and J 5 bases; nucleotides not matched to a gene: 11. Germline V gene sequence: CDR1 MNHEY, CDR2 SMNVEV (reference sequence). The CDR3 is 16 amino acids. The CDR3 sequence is CASSLQGQSKGYGYTF. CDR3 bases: TGTGCCAGCAGTTTACAGGGACAGAGCAAGGGATATGGCTACACCTTC.

CDR3 DNA sequence: TGTGCCAGCAGCTTCCGGACTAGCGGGGGGATGGACACCGGGGAGCTGTTTTTT. This codes for CASSFRTSGGMDTGELFF. This sequence joins TRBV9 and TRBJ2-2, with 14 bases aligning to TRBD2. V shed 4 bases, J shed 3 bases, and the junction held 8 bases outside the gene matches. In germline, CDR1 is SGDLS, CDR2 YYNGEE. The CDR3 is made up of 18 amino acids.

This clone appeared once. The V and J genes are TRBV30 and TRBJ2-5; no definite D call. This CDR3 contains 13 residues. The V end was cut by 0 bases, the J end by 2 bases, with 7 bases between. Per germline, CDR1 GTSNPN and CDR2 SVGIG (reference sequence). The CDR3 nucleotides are TGTGCCTGGAGTGTAAGCGCGCAAGAGACCCAGTACTTC. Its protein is CAWSVSAQETQYF.

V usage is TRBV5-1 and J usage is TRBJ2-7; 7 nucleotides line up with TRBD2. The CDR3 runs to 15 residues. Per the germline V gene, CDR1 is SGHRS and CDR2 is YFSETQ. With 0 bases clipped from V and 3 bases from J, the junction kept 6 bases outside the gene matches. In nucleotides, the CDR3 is TGCGCCAGCAGCTTGGGACTAGCTGACTTCTACGAGCAGTACTTC. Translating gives CASSLGLADFYEQYF.

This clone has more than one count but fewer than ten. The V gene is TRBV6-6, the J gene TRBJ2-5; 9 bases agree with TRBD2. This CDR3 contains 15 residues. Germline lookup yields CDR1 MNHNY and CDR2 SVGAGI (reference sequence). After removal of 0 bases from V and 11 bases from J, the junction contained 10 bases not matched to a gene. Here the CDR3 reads CASSYSGGRAGEQYF. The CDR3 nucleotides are TGTGCCAGCAGTTACTCTGGCGGGAGGGCCGGGGAGCAGTACTTC.

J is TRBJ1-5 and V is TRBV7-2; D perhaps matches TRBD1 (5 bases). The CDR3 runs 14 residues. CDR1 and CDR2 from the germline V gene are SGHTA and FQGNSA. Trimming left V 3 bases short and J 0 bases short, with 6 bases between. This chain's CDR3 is CASSFRGSNQPQHF. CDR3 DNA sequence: TGTGCCAGCAGCTTTAGGGGTAGCAATCAGCCCCAGCATTTT.

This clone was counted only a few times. The CDR3 DNA follows: TGTGCCAGCAGCTTTGGCAGACTAGCGGGGAGACAAGAGACCCAGTACTTC. This gives the protein CASSFGRLAGRQETQYF. The chain has TRBV7-8 and TRBJ2-5, with 11 bases lining up with TRBD2. Germline assignment: CDR1 SGHVS and CDR2 FQNEAQ. The CDR3 consists of 17 residues. V shed 3 bases and J 2 bases; nucleotides not matched to a gene: 8.

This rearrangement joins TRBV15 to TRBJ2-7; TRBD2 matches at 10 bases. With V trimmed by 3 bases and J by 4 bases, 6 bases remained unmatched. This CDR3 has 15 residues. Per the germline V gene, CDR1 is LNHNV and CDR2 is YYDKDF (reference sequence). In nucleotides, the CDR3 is TGTGCCACCAGCAGCCTAGCGGGAGTTGTATACGAGCAGTACTTC. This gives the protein CATSSLAGVVYEQYF.

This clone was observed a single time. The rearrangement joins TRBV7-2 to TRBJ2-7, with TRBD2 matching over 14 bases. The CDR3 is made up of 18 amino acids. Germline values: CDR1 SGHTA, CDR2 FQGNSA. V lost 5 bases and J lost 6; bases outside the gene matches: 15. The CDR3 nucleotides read TGTGCCAGCAGCATCGCGACTAGCGGGAGGGCTAAGGGGCTCGAGCAGTACTTC. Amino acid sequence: CASSIATSGRAKGLEQYF.

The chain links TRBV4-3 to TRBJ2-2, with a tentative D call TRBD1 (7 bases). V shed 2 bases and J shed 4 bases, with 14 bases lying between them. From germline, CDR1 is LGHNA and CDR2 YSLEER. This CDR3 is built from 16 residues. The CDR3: CASSQPGAGGTGELFF. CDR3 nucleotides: TGCGCCAGCAGCCAACCGGGGGCAGGGGGCACCGGGGAGCTGTTTTTT.

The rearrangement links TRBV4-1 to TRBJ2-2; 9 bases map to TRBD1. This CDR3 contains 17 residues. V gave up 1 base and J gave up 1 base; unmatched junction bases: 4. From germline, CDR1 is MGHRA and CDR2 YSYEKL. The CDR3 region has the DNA TGCGCCAGCAGCCAAGTATTGGGACAGGGGAACACCGGGGAGCTGTTTTTT. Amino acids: CASSQVLGQGNTGELFF.

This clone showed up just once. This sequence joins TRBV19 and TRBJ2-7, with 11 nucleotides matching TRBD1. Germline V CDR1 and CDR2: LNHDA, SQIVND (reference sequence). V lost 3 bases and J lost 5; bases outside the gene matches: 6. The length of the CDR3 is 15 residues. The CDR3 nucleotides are TGTGCCAGTAGTATCGGACAGGGGGCTGGTGACGAGCAGTACTTC. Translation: CASSIGQGAGDEQYF.